The 13 T cell receptor beta chains below were found in one sample sequenced in a study of TET2 disruption in CD19-targeted CAR T cells. Sequencing was performed with immunoSEQ multiplex PCR; in TCRdb, only in-frame clones are kept and a portion is missing. The sample totals about 25,000 clones; its top ten clones hold 1.9%. The treatment: autologous CTL019 cells: CD19 CAR with 4-1BB and CD3 zeta domains. Which antigens these TCRs recognize remains unknown. The material was CD8- CAR+ T cells sorted from cultured blood T cells, obtained for CD19 CAR T cell therapy. Indicated subset: CD8-negative CAR-positive T cells from the infusion product. The receptors derive from a man between 65 and 85 years old with chronic lymphocytic leukemia.

To note about this clone: The read ends 3 residues early relative to the CDR3; the germline J gene fills the gap. The chain is built from TRBV4-1 and TRBJ2-7, with TRBD1 matching 7 bases. The V segment lost 4 bases and the J segment 2 bases; nucleotides outside the gene matches: 11. This CDR3 region has 16 residues. Germline V lookup: CDR1 MGHRA, CDR2 YSYEKL. The CDR3: CASSLQGIGEPYEQYF. The CDR3 DNA, read in part, is TGCGCCAGCAGCCTACAGGGGATAGGGGAACCCTACGAG.

Details on this clone: The DNA ends 3 residues before the CDR3 does, and the rest of the CDR3 is filled in from the germline J gene. The chain is built from TRBV18 and TRBJ2-3, with TRBD2 matching over 8 bases. Germline loops: CDR1 KGHSH, CDR2 LQKENI. The CDR3 consists of 15 residues. J gave up 3 bases and V 2 bases, and 4 bases lay outside the gene matches. The CDR3 loop is CASSPAGGRTDTQYF. The CDR3 DNA, read in part, is TGTGCCAGCTCACCAGCGGGGGGACGGACAGATACG.

As concerns this clone: The read halts 3 residues ahead of the CDR3 end, with the missing end drawn from the germline J gene. V gene TRBV14 combines with J gene TRBJ2-3, with D hard to call. Between the trimmed V and J ends, which lost 6 bases and 6 bases, there was a span of 10 bases. The CDR3 totals 12 residues. The germline V gene has CDR1 SGHDN and CDR2 FVKESK. The CDR3 loop reads CASSPTADTQYF. The part of the CDR3 DNA that was read is TGTGCCAGCAGTCCAACTGCGGATACG.

Comments on this clone: The same CDR3 also results from other DNA sequences found in this sample. The CDR3 sequence is CASSPDRGRNQPQYF. CDR3 bases read: TGTGCCAGCTCACCCGACAGGGGAAGGAATCAGCCT. The chain links TRBV18 to TRBJ2-4, with TRBD1 identical over 8 bases. The CDR3 end falls 3 residues outside the read, so it is completed with the germline J gene. The CDR3 loop spans 15 amino acids. Germline lookup yields CDR1 KGHSH and CDR2 LQKENI.

CDR3 sequence: CASSLRVADTEAFF. The part of the CDR3 DNA that was read is TGCGCCAGCAGCCTAAGGGTAGCGGACACTGAA. The chain recombines TRBV5-1 with TRBJ1-1; D is unresolved. The observed sequence ends 3 residues before the CDR3 terminus, with the missing tail filled in from the germline J gene. V was pared by 4 bases and J by 3 bases, with 13 bases between. CDR1 is SGHRS and CDR2 is YFSETQ in the germline V gene. This CDR3 spans 14 amino acids.

About this clone itself: The read ends 3 residues shy of where the CDR3 ends; the end is completed using the germline J gene. Additional DNA sequences in this sample encode the identical CDR3. The V call is TRBV7-2, the J call TRBJ1-2; 10 nucleotides match TRBD1. CDR3 length: 13 residues. Per the germline V gene, CDR1 is SGHTA and CDR2 is FQGNSA. CDR3 amino acids: CASSSGTGEGYTF. The CDR3 DNA, read in part, is TGTGCCAGCAGCTCGGGGACAGGGGAAGGT.

Note on this clone: The missing CDR3 end, 3 residues past where the read stops, is filled in from the germline J gene. The V call is TRBV10-3, the J call TRBJ2-5; 9 nucleotides line up with TRBD1. The germline V gene has CDR1 ENHRY and CDR2 SYGVKD. The CDR3 is 14 residues long. With V trimmed by 6 bases and J by 2 bases, 4 bases remained unmatched. Incomplete CDR3 DNA: TGTGCCATCAGGCGGGGACAGGGACAAGAGACC. Amino acid sequence: CAIRRGQGQET. The entire CDR3 reads CAIRRGQGQETQYF.

Comments on this clone: Read sequence stops 3 residues before the CDR3 end, and the germline J gene provides the missing end. The same CDR3 arises from other DNA sequences in this sample as well. This chain connects TRBV2 to TRBJ1-2, with a possible D match to TRBD1 (6 bases). This CDR3 region has 12 residues. Germline values: CDR1 SNHLY, CDR2 FYNNEI. CDR3 DNA, as far as it was read: TGTGCCAGCATTACAGGGTTAGGTGGT. As protein: CASITGLGG. The whole CDR3 region reads CASITGLGGYTF.

Remarks on this clone: From the germline J gene comes the end of the CDR3, since the read stops 3 residues before it. The chain links TRBV7-3 to TRBJ1-6; 8 bases line up with TRBD1. Unmatched junction bases numbered 5, after V lost 3 bases and J lost 7 bases. This CDR3 is built from 15 residues. Germline CDR1 SGHTA, CDR2 FQGTGA. The CDR3 spells CASSLTGEVNSPLHF. The CDR3 DNA, read in part, is TGTGCCAGCAGCTTGACAGGGGAAGTCAATTCACCC.

Concerning this clone itself: The CDR3 end lies 3 residues beyond the end of the read and is filled in from the germline J gene. V usage is TRBV28 and J usage is TRBJ1-1; TRBD1 agrees at 11 bases. The germline CDR1 and CDR2 sequences are MDHEN and SYDVKM. The CDR3 runs 14 residues. CDR3 DNA, as far as it was read: TGTGCCAGCAGGGTTGGACAGGGGGCGTCGGAA. Encoded protein: CASRVGQGASE. Given in full, the CDR3 is CASRVGQGASEAFF.

In the case of this clone: Read sequence stops 3 residues before the CDR3 end, and the germline J gene provides the missing end. The gene calls are TRBV4-1 and TRBJ2-5; TRBD2 agrees at 11 bases. V lost 1 base and J lost 2; bases outside the gene matches: 9. CDR3 size: 18 residues. Germline values: CDR1 MGHRA, CDR2 YSYEKL. CDR3 residues: CASSQVLAGGGNQETQYF. The covered CDR3 bases are TGCGCCAGCAGCCAAGTCCTAGCGGGGGGCGGAAATCAAGAGACC.

As regards this clone: The missing CDR3 end, 3 residues past where the read stops, is filled in from the germline J gene. The chain combines TRBV7-2 with TRBJ2-4; TRBD1 might be the D (6 bases). Germline values: CDR1 SGHTA, CDR2 FQGNSA. The length of the CDR3 is 15 residues. CDR3 DNA, as far as it was read: TGTGCCAGCAGCCCCCAGGGGCTGACAAATCAGCCT. The encoded protein is CASSPQGLTNQP. The CDR3 as a whole reads CASSPQGLTNQPQYF.

As for this clone: The read halts 3 residues ahead of the CDR3 end, with the missing end drawn from the germline J gene. This sequence joins TRBV20-1 and TRBJ2-4; maybe TRBD1 (6 bases). The CDR3 has 16 amino acids. The germline CDR1 and CDR2 sequences are DFQATT and SNEGSKA (reference sequence). CDR3 region: CSARKTGQVVNQPQYF. CDR3 DNA (partial): TGCAGTGCTAGAAAAACAGGGCAGGTAGTCAATCAGCCT.